One sample yielded the 31 T cell receptor beta chains listed below, sequenced in a study of T cell repertoires in cytomegalovirus infection. MiXCR was run by TCRdb on the reads, yielding one entry per CDR3 protein. The table records about 280,000 distinct CDR3 sequences, around 20% of them present only once. These receptors have no known antigen. The source material was cultured PBMCs, sampled from culture after CMV antigen stimulation. The source is a human donor in good health (CMV status not recorded). Some clones in this sample may be carry-over from other donors' samples.

The chain couples TRBV28 to TRBJ2-1; 7 bases are a match to TRBD1. V shed 2 bases, J shed 7 bases, and the junction held 2 bases outside the gene matches. The CDR3 has 13 residues. Germline CDR1 is MDHEN and CDR2 is SYDVKM. Written as DNA, the CDR3 is TGTGCCAGCAGTTTAGCGACAGGGAATGAGCAGTTCTTC. Translation gives CASSLATGNEQFF.

V usage is TRBV11-2 and J usage is TRBJ2-1, with 7 bases identical to TRBD2. Germline V gene lookup returns CDR1 SGHAT and CDR2 FQNNGV. Trimming at V came to 0 bases and at J to 5 bases, leaving 4 bases not matched to a gene. The length of the CDR3 is 15 residues. CDR3 in DNA: TGTGCCAGCAGCTTAGACGGGAGGTCCCACAATGAGCAGTTCTTC. It encodes CASSLDGRSHNEQFF.

This clonotype was detected only a few times. The rearrangement links TRBV11-1 to TRBJ2-6; D could derive from TRBD1 or TRBD2 (5 bases each). The germline V gene has CDR1 SGHAT and CDR2 FQDESV (reference sequence). Trimming cost V 1 base and J 1 base, with 14 bases left between them. The CDR3 has 18 amino acids. The CDR3 region has the DNA TGTGCCAGCAGCTTAGTAGCAGGGACCCTATCTGGGGCCAACGTCCTGACTTTC. Amino acid sequence: CASSLVAGTLSGANVLTF.

This clonotype was seen at least ten times. The V call is TRBV7-9, the J call TRBJ2-1; either TRBD1 or TRBD2 may fit D (5 bases each). The CDR3 has 16 amino acids. The V end lost 4 bases, the J end lost 8 bases, and 21 bases lay between the germline ends. Germline V CDR1 and CDR2: SEHNR, FQNEAQ (reference sequence). In nucleotides, the CDR3 is TGTGCCAGCAGCTCCCCGCCCAGGGAGTTTTCGGATGAGCAGTTCTTC. The encoded protein is CASSSPPREFSDEQFF.

The sample holds many counts of this clonotype. The rearrangement joins TRBV6-2 or TRBV6-3 to TRBJ2-7; 11 positions match TRBD2. Germline loops: CDR1 MNHEY, CDR2 SVGEGT. The V gene end was trimmed by 6 bases and the J gene end by 0 bases; junction bases not matched to a gene: 10. CDR3 length: 17 residues. This CDR3 is CASSRGLAGSFSYEQYF. For the CDR3, the DNA is TGTGCCAGCAGCCGAGGACTAGCGGGCTCTTTCTCCTACGAGCAGTACTTC.

The CDR3 nucleotides read TGTGCCAGTAGCGACATTGGGAGGTACGAGCAGTACTTC. This sequence encodes CASSDIGRYEQYF. The chain carries TRBV19 and TRBJ2-7; D may be TRBD2 (6 bases). The CDR3 loop spans 13 amino acids. The ends were cut back, 6 bases at V and 4 bases at J, with 13 bases in the middle. Germline V gene data show CDR1 as LNHDA and CDR2 as SQIVND (reference sequence).

This clonotype was recorded a few times. The genes are TRBV9 and TRBJ2-5, with 9 positions matching TRBD2. CDR1 is SGDLS, CDR2 YYNGEE, per germline. The V and J ends lost 3 bases and 3 bases, in that order; junction bases with no gene match: 6. The CDR3 consists of 15 residues. Here the CDR3 reads CASSADGLAKETQYF. For the CDR3, the DNA is TGTGCCAGCAGCGCCGACGGACTAGCGAAAGAGACCCAGTACTTC.

In this sample, this clonotype turned up once. The chain links TRBV4-1 to TRBJ2-3; possibly TRBD2 for D (7 bases). This CDR3 has 16 residues. Germline assignment: CDR1 MGHRA and CDR2 YSYEKL. V shed 8 bases and J shed 0 bases, with 18 bases lying between them. The DNA for the CDR3 is TGCGCCAGCTCGGGGAAAGAGGGGGGGAGCACAGATACGCAGTATTTT. Translated: CASSGKEGGSTDTQYF.

The chain uses TRBV19 and TRBJ2-1; D is perhaps TRBD2 (6 bases). The CDR3 has 15 residues. Germline assignment: CDR1 LNHDA and CDR2 SQIVND (reference sequence). Trimming cost V 4 bases and J 2 bases, with 12 bases left between them. The CDR3 nucleotides are TGTGCCAGTAGTACGACTAGGCTACCCTACAATGAGCAGTTCTTC. Translation gives CASSTTRLPYNEQFF.

Worth noting for this clonotype: This sequence may be a read error, since a much larger clone differs from it by one base. The gene calls are TRBV7-9 and TRBJ1-1, with unresolved D. V shed 5 bases and J shed 1 base, with 5 bases lying between them. This CDR3 has 12 residues. Germline lookup yields CDR1 SEHNR and CDR2 FQNEAQ (reference sequence). CDR3 bases: TGTGCCAGCAGCCCCCCGAACACTGAAGCTTTCTTT. As protein: CASSPPNTEAFF.

This clonotype was seen many times. The chain carries TRBV6-2 or TRBV6-3 and TRBJ2-1; D might be TRBD2 (6 bases). Trimming shortened V by 0 bases and J by 5 bases, and 11 bases separated the two germline ends. Germline lookup yields CDR1 MNHEY and CDR2 SVGEGT. This CDR3 is built from 15 residues. The CDR3 spells CASSYSRLGNNEQFF. The CDR3 DNA is TGTGCCAGCAGTTACTCGCGACTAGGGAACAATGAGCAGTTCTTC.

In this sample, this clonotype turned up many times. The V gene is TRBV6-1, the J gene TRBJ2-2; 7 positions match TRBD2. The CDR3 is 13 amino acids. V was pared by 8 bases and J by 6 bases, with 6 bases of the junction left unmatched. Per germline, CDR1 MNHNS and CDR2 SASEGT. Here the CDR3 reads CASGGTIPGELFF. The DNA for the CDR3 is TGTGCCAGCGGGGGGACTATCCCCGGGGAGCTGTTTTTT.

The V call is TRBV5-1, the J call TRBJ2-7; D call uncertain. V lost 0 bases to trimming and J lost 4 bases, with 11 bases between them. Germline values: CDR1 SGHRS, CDR2 YFSETQ. This CDR3 has 14 residues. The CDR3 DNA sequence: TGCGCCAGCAGCTTGGAGATTAAAGATTACGAGCAGTACTTC. It specifies CASSLEIKDYEQYF. Filled out from reference TRBV5-1 and TRBJ2-7, the complete variable domain reads KAGVTQTPRYLIKTRGQQVTLSCSPISGHRSVSWYQQTPGQGLQFLFEYFSETQRNKGNFPGRFSGRQFSNSRSEMNVSTLELGDSALYLCASSLEIKDYEQYFGPGTRLTVT.

This clonotype was seen at least ten times. This chain joins TRBV7-2 and TRBJ1-4, with a weak D call TRBD1 (5 bases). This CDR3 is built from 15 residues. V lost 0 bases, J lost 8 bases, and 13 bases lay in between. The germline V gene encodes CDR1 SGHTA and CDR2 FQGNSA. The DNA for the CDR3 is TGTGCCAGCAGCTTAGCCTTCAGGGAGGGCGAAAAACTGTTTTTT. It encodes CASSLAFREGEKLFF. Full variable domain (remainder filled in from reference TRBV7-2 and TRBJ1-4): GAGVSQSPSNKVTEKGKDVELRCDPISGHTALYWYRQSLGQGLEFLIYFQGNSAPDKSGLPSDRFSAERTGGSVSTLTIQRTQQEDSAVYLCASSLAFREGEKLFFGSGTQLSVL.

With regard to this clonotype: A read error may account for a junction end that differs from germline. The CDR3 nucleotides are TGTGCCTGGGGTGTGAACACTGAAGCTTTCTTT. This sequence encodes CAWGVNTEAFF. This chain connects TRBV30 to TRBJ1-1; no definite D call. The CDR3 spans 11 residues. Germline values: CDR1 GTSNPN, CDR2 SVGIG (reference sequence). Complete variable domain (other parts from reference TRBV30 and TRBJ1-1): SQTIHQWPATLVQPVGSPLSLECTVEGTSNPNLYWYRQAAGRGLQLLFYSVGIGQISSEVPQNLSASRPQDRQFILSSKKLLLSDSGFYLCAWGVNTEAFFGQGTRLTVV.

The sample holds many counts of this clonotype. This rearrangement joins TRBV7-2 to TRBJ2-2; D is undetermined. The CDR3 is 15 amino acids. V was cut by 1 base and J by 2 bases, with 8 bases left in between. From germline, CDR1 is SGHTA and CDR2 FQGNSA. The CDR3 sequence: CASSLGVGNTGELFF. CDR3 DNA: TGTGCCAGCAGCTTAGGGGTGGGAAACACCGGGGAGCTGTTTTTT.

The chain joins TRBV6-2 or TRBV6-3 to TRBJ1-5, with TRBD1 as a possible D gene (5 bases). Trimming took 7 bases from V and 6 from J, leaving 16 bases between them. The length of the CDR3 is 14 residues. CDR1 is MNHEY, CDR2 SVGEGT, per germline. The CDR3 reads CASTPIQAGQPQHF. Written as DNA, the CDR3 is TGTGCCAGCACCCCGATACAGGCGGGTCAGCCCCAGCATTTT.

This clonotype was seen only a few times. The chain carries TRBV9 and TRBJ2-1; D is perhaps TRBD2 (5 bases). In germline, CDR1 is SGDLS, CDR2 YYNGEE. The CDR3 runs to 13 residues. Trimming removed 3 bases from V and 4 bases from J, with 8 bases in between. The DNA of the CDR3 is TGTGCCAGCAGCGGCGGGTATTACAATGAGCAGTTCTTC. Translation gives CASSGGYYNEQFF.

The chain has TRBV19 and TRBJ1-1, with D possibly matching TRBD1 (5 bases). The germline CDR1 and CDR2 sequences are LNHDA and SQIVND (reference sequence). This CDR3 has 14 amino acids. V dropped 4 bases and J dropped 3 bases, with 12 bases sitting between them. In nucleotides, the CDR3 is TGTGCCAGTAGTACAGGGATGGGGCACACTGAAGCTTTCTTT. Protein product: CASSTGMGHTEAFF.

The rearrangement links TRBV28 to TRBJ1-1; 9 nucleotides agree with TRBD1. After removal of 1 base from V and 3 bases from J, the junction contained 9 bases not matched to a gene. Germline V gives CDR1 MDHEN, CDR2 SYDVKM. The CDR3 length is 17 residues. The CDR3 loop is CASSLFGSGQGDTEAFF. The CDR3 DNA follows: TGTGCCAGCAGTTTATTCGGGTCGGGACAGGGAGACACTGAAGCTTTCTTT.

The sample holds a few counts of this clonotype. The rearrangement joins TRBV10-3 to TRBJ1-2, with a tentative D call TRBD1 (6 bases). Per germline, CDR1 ENHRY and CDR2 SYGVKD. There are 12 residues in the CDR3. The germline V and J ends were trimmed by 6 bases and 8 bases, with 13 bases remaining between them. The CDR3 sequence is CAISEDRRGYTF. Written as DNA, the CDR3 is TGTGCCATCAGCGAGGACAGAAGAGGCTACACCTTC.

In the case of this clonotype: This sequence may be a read error, since a much larger clone differs from it by one base. The chain is built from TRBV7-2 and TRBJ2-1; D is uncertain. Germline CDR1 reads SGHTA; CDR2 reads FQGNSA. The CDR3 is 11 amino acids. Trimming took off 5 bases at V and 12 bases at J, with 11 bases between the two ends. DNA of the CDR3: TGTGCCAGCAGCCCCCAAACCTGGCAGTTCTTC. Translating it yields CASSPQTWQFF.

This clonotype was recorded a few times. This sequence joins TRBV5-6 and TRBJ2-1; 8 nucleotides agree with TRBD1. The CDR3 is 14 amino acids. Looked up from germline, CDR1 is SGHDT and CDR2 is YYEEEE. Unmatched junction bases numbered 3, after V lost 3 bases and J lost 4 bases. CDR3 protein: CASSYGTGYNEQFF. In DNA form, the CDR3 reads TGTGCCAGCAGCTACGGGACAGGATACAATGAGCAGTTCTTC.

This chain uses TRBV7-2 with TRBJ2-1; 9 positions match TRBD2. CDR3 length: 18 residues. Germline CDR1 reads SGHTA; CDR2 reads FQGNSA. With V trimmed by 1 base and J by 8 bases, 15 bases remained unmatched. The CDR3 nucleotides read TGTGCCAGCAGCTTAGTTTCTGCGGGAGGGCCAAAGACGCATGAGCAGTTCTTC. This gives the protein CASSLVSAGGPKTHEQFF.

Worth noting for this clonotype: Relative to the germline gene, one junction end is altered; a read error may explain this. The chain has TRBV15 and TRBJ1-2, with 7 bases lining up with TRBD1. This CDR3 is 15 amino acids long. Per germline, CDR1 LNHNV and CDR2 YYDKDF (reference sequence). The CDR3 coding sequence is TGTACCACCAGCGGACTGAGGGACAGCGCCTATGGCTACACCTTC. It translates to CTTSGLRDSAYGYTF.

This clonotype was picked up a small number of times. The rearrangement links TRBV18 to TRBJ1-1; D is uncertain. This CDR3 region has 14 residues. Trimming removed 3 bases from V and 3 bases from J, with 11 bases in between. Germline V lookup: CDR1 KGHSH, CDR2 LQKENI. The CDR3 protein is CASSPMTWDTEAFF. CDR3 sequence (DNA): TGTGCCAGCTCACCTATGACCTGGGACACTGAAGCTTTCTTT.

This clonotype was detected ten times or more. V is TRBV7-8 and J is TRBJ2-1; 7 bases map to TRBD2. This CDR3 spans 13 amino acids. Losses at the gene ends were 4 bases for V and 10 bases for J; bases not matched to a gene: 7. The germline V gene has CDR1 SGHVS and CDR2 FQNEAQ. Here the CDR3 DNA reads TGTGCCAGCAGCTACCGACTAGCCAAGGAGCAGTTCTTC. Translating gives CASSYRLAKEQFF.

This clonotype was seen a few times. The chain has TRBV2 and TRBJ1-1, with D hard to call. From germline, CDR1 is SNHLY and CDR2 FYNNEI. The CDR3 is made up of 14 amino acids. Trimming stripped 3 bases from V and 0 bases from J, with 8 bases between. The CDR3 DNA reads as TGTGCCAGCAGTGAGCGTCAGATGAACACTGAAGCTTTCTTT. Translation gives CASSERQMNTEAFF.

This clonotype occurred a few times. The gene calls are TRBV6-5 and TRBJ2-7; TRBD2 is a possible D gene (5 bases). The CDR3 contains 11 residues. Germline CDR1 MNHEY, CDR2 SVGAGI. The V and J ends lost 6 bases and 4 bases respectively, with 7 bases between them. CDR3 bases: TGTGCCAGCAGGAGCGGATACGAGCAGTACGTC. This encodes CASRSGYEQYV.

This chain joins TRBV20-1 and TRBJ2-7; D is perhaps TRBD2 (6 bases). CDR1 and CDR2 (germline): DFQATT, SNEGSKA (reference sequence). Trimming stripped 2 bases from V and 5 bases from J, with 10 bases between. The CDR3 runs to 12 residues. The CDR3 loop is CSARPGTDEQYF. The DNA for the CDR3 is TGCAGTGCTAGACCCGGGACTGACGAGCAGTACTTC.

V is TRBV6-5 and J is TRBJ2-7; 11 nucleotides align to TRBD1. The CDR3 runs to 16 residues. Germline V lookup: CDR1 MNHEY, CDR2 SVGAGI. The J segment lost 6 bases and the V segment lost 1 base, leaving 8 bases of the junction unmatched. The DNA for the CDR3 is TGTGCCAGCAGTTACTGGTTGGGACAGGGGGTAAGCGAGCAGTACTTC. Translating it yields CASSYWLGQGVSEQYF.